This T cell receptor (beta chain) came from a study of beta chain features in type 1 diabetes (dated by TCRdb to 2016 to 2019). Background for the entire study: Mean age, gender distribution, total cell number and subset yield were not different between patients and healthy donors. Regulatory and stem cell-like memory subsets were isolated from only 8 patients and roughly eight healthy donors, whereas naive and central memory subsets came from all 30 or so donors. A total of about 100,000,000 sorted cells were examined across all samples, and RNA yield correlated strongly with the number of cells per subset. In the study, TCRB repertoires of sorted circulating CD4+ T cell subsets from recently diagnosed type 1 diabetes patients were compared with those of matched healthy donors.

From each donor, a single peripheral blood sample of around 120 mL on average was drawn into heparinised tubes. Naive, central memory, regulatory and stem cell-like memory CD4+ T cells were sorted on a BD FACSAria II using a panel including CD45RO, CCR7, CD25, CD127, CD95 and CD27. All sorted populations exceeded 95% purity. Right away, PBMCs were isolated by Lymphoprep density gradient centrifugation and were stained directly, with no culture step. So that batch effects would be minimized, each experiment stained and sorted samples in pairs, pairing one healthy donor with one patient. The paper as a whole reports these results and caveats: In all four CD4+ subsets, TCRB CDR3 length was moderately but significantly shorter in type 1 diabetes patients. Naive, central memory and regulatory TCRB repertoires appeared to be more similar among patients than among healthy donors. Shorter templates might have been favored by PCR, but patient and control samples were amplified and corrected together, so both groups would have been affected equally by any skew. Because cDNA was sequenced instead of genomic DNA, highly expressing activated cells could be over-represented, though the groups showed no difference in activation or CD3 levels. Only small numbers of individuals were included in the HLA sub-analyses, which left unresolved whether HLA type had any influence on TCRB rearrangement. Patients with type 1 diabetes made fewer insertions and deleted more nucleotides at VDJ recombination sites, implying thymic rearrangement abnormalities.

The High Capacity cDNA Reverse Transcription Kit was used to reverse transcribe all of the isolated RNA, meaning that expressed TCRB transcripts were what got sequenced. Deep immunoSEQ sequencing was performed on naive, central memory and regulatory T cell samples, with an average of around 3.5 million total reads per sample. After sorted cells were lysed in RLT buffer, RNA was extracted with DNase-treated RNeasy Micro or Mini kits, with the choice depending on cell number. To prevent cross-contamination, each cell subset was processed individually, whereas patient and healthy donor samples were processed jointly. The immunoSEQ multiplex PCR was used to amplify TCRB sequences from cDNA, yielding 87-bp fragments that span the CDR3 region. Sequencing of the amplicons was performed on the Illumina HiSeq platform. The authors processed their data as follows. PCR bias was computationally corrected using synthetic template baselines, reads within Hamming distance 2 were collapsed, and singletons that could not be merged were discarded. Reads were aligned against IMGT to assign V, D and J genes, CDR3 length and insertions or deletions at six rearrangement sites. Within each subset, clonotype counts were normalized to sorted cell number, after which true diversity and Gini coefficients were computed with the tcR R package. The overlap coefficient, calculated on TCRB nucleotide sequences, was used to quantify repertoire sharing. Out-of-frame TCRB sequences from naive cells were analyzed as a proxy for the pre-selection repertoire. This is the immuneACCESS table as TCRdb keeps it, with only in-frame sequences that have V and J called. A part of the clones is gone; compared with another copy, unresolved V genes explain less than half, and the rest is unexplained. V and J calls and clone size are copied from that table; D and trimming were computed from the DNA. The sample table shows hundreds of thousands of clones, and roughly a sixth are seen once. Approximately 0.093% of the sample comes from the top ten.

To note about this clone: Its antigen specificity is not known. Per-base qualities were not stored, and no clone one base away is much larger.

The clonotype comes from a young man in good health. Sequenced sample: naive CD4+ T cells from blood. The cell subset or site tag for this specimen amounts to: true naive CD4+ T cells.

The sequence in DNA is TGTGCCATCAGTGAGTCGGAAGCGCGAACAGATACGCAGTATTTT. It codes for CAISESEARTDTQYF. The chain employs TRBV10-3 and TRBJ2-3; the D gene remains uncertain. There are 15 amino acids in the CDR3, from cysteine to phenylalanine inclusive. Only CDR3 DNA is held: 45 bases, read in frame from base 1. The trim is 0 bases for V and 3 bases for J, with a gap of 10 bases between the germline ends. As encoded in the germline V gene, CDR1 is ENHRY while CDR2 is SYGVKD.